The 25 T cell receptor beta chains reported below all come from one sample, sequenced in a study of T cells after yellow fever vaccination. Using its own MiXCR run on the 5' RACE reads, TCRdb lists one record per CDR3 protein. The table includes some 560,000 distinct CDR3 sequences, around 21% detected once. The sequencing used PBMCs, collected 15 days after the yellow fever booster vaccination. These receptors came from a man aged 25 to 40 who received the YFV17D yellow fever vaccine.

The rearrangement joins TRBV19 to TRBJ2-1, with unresolved D. Germline assignment: CDR1 LNHDA and CDR2 SQIVND (reference sequence). Deletions cut 4 bases from V and 6 bases from J, with 4 bases between. The CDR3 contains 11 residues. Here the CDR3 DNA reads TGTGCCAGTAGTACACCCAATGAGCAGTTCTTC. Translation gives CASSTPNEQFF. The full variable domain, with the rest looked up from reference TRBV19 and TRBJ2-1, is DGGITQSPKYLFRKEGQNVTLSCEQNLNHDAMYWYRQDPGQGLRLIYYSQIVNDFQKGDIAEGYSVSREKKESFPLTVTSAQKNPTAFYLCASSTPNEQFFGPGTRLTVL.

V is TRBV3-1 and J is TRBJ2-7; 10 nucleotides line up with TRBD2. Losses at the gene ends were 4 bases for V and 0 bases for J; bases not matched to a gene: 6. Germline CDR1 reads LGHDT; CDR2 reads YNNKEL (reference sequence). This CDR3 is built from 16 residues. The DNA of the CDR3 is TGTGCCAGCAGCCCCGGGACTAGCGCGAGCTCCTACGAGCAGTACTTC. This encodes CASSPGTSASSYEQYF.

This chain connects TRBV20-1 to TRBJ2-5; tentative D call: TRBD2 (6 bases). CDR1 DFQATT and CDR2 SNEGSKA come from the germline V gene (reference sequence). The CDR3 has 15 residues. V lost 1 base and J 4 bases, leaving 16 bases between the germline ends. The CDR3 region is CSARVPRGPGETQYF. CDR3 nucleotide sequence: TGCAGTGCTAGAGTGCCGCGGGGACCGGGAGAGACCCAGTACTTC.

This clonotype was seen only a few times. The chain links TRBV5-1 to TRBJ2-3; D is possibly TRBD1 or TRBD2 (5 bases each). Per germline, CDR1 SGHRS and CDR2 YFSETQ. The CDR3 is 16 residues long. V lost 2 bases, J lost 2 bases, and 15 bases lay in between. The CDR3 sequence: CASSFGGGLVTDTQYF. In DNA, the CDR3 is TGCGCCAGCAGCTTCGGTGGGGGTTTGGTCACAGATACGCAGTATTTT.

Note on this clonotype: Germline is not matched at one junction end, which may reflect a read error. The chain carries TRBV7-2 and TRBJ2-4; tentatively, D is TRBD2 (5 bases). Germline CDR1 reads SGHTA; CDR2 reads FQGNSA. CDR3 length equals 14 residues. CDR3 region: CASSLDSPLDIQYF. As DNA, the CDR3 is TGTGCCAGTAGCTTGGACTCCCCTCTGGACATTCAGTACTTC. The full variable domain, in which reference TRBV7-2 and TRBJ2-4 provide the parts outside the CDR3, is GAGVSQSPSNKVTEKGKDVELRCDPISGHTALYWYRQSLGQGLEFLIYFQGNSAPDKSGLPSDRFSAERTGGSVSTLTIQRTQQEDSAVYLCASSLDSPLDIQYFGAGTRLSVL.

The chain has TRBV20-1 and TRBJ1-4; no clear D gene. The length of the CDR3 is 12 residues. Between the trimmed V and J ends, which lost 8 bases and 5 bases, there was a span of 12 bases. In germline, CDR1 is DFQATT, CDR2 SNEGSKA (reference sequence). CDR3 coding DNA: TGCAGTTTTGGCAGCAAAAATGAAAAACTGTTTTTT. Its protein is CSFGSKNEKLFF.

The table lists this clonotype with a few counts. The chain recombines TRBV7-3 with TRBJ2-7; weak D call: TRBD2 (6 bases). This CDR3 has 13 amino acids. Trimming took off 5 bases at V and 6 bases at J, with 14 bases between the two ends. The germline V gene encodes CDR1 SGHTA and CDR2 FQGTGA. For the CDR3, the DNA is TGTGCCAGCAGCCAAACCGGGGGAAGCGAGCAGTACTTC. Translating gives CASSQTGGSEQYF.

This clonotype has a handful of counts. The chain joins TRBV6-5 to TRBJ2-7, with 10 bases aligning to TRBD1. Germline assignment: CDR1 MNHEY and CDR2 SVGAGI. CDR3 length equals 15 residues. After removal of 0 bases from V and 3 bases from J, the junction contained 2 bases not matched to a gene. CDR3 region: CASSYSTGGFYEQYF. The CDR3 DNA is TGTGCCAGCAGTTACTCGACAGGGGGCTTCTACGAGCAGTACTTC.

This clonotype was picked up many times. The gene calls are TRBV20-1 and TRBJ1-4; the D is unclear. The length of the CDR3 is 11 residues. Trimming shortened V by 2 bases and J by 11 bases, and 9 bases separated the two germline ends. Germline CDR1 is DFQATT and CDR2 is SNEGSKA (reference sequence). CDR3: CSARIWEKLFF. CDR3 sequence (DNA): TGCAGTGCTAGAATATGGGAGAAACTGTTTTTT.

The chain is built from TRBV20-1 and TRBJ1-2; D remains ambiguous. V lost 1 base and J lost 8, with 8 bases in between. Per germline, CDR1 DFQATT and CDR2 SNEGSKA (reference sequence). The CDR3 spans 11 residues. The CDR3 DNA reads as TGCAGTGCTAGAGGAACCCTCGGCTACACCTTC. It is translated as CSARGTLGYTF.

This rearrangement joins TRBV4-3 to TRBJ2-1; D is perhaps TRBD1 (5 bases). Trimming stripped 8 bases from V and 2 bases from J, with 16 bases between. Germline CDR1 reads LGHNA; CDR2 reads YSLEER. This CDR3 contains 15 residues. CDR3 amino acids: CASSRKGAPYNEQFF. In DNA, the CDR3 is TGCGCCAGCTCCCGAAAAGGGGCCCCCTACAATGAGCAGTTCTTC.

This rearrangement joins TRBV24-1 to TRBJ2-3; 14 positions agree with TRBD2. V trimming: 3 bases; J trimming: 1 base; junction bases outside the gene matches: 5. This CDR3 spans 18 amino acids. Germline V lookup: CDR1 KGHDR, CDR2 SFDVKD. CDR3 in amino acids: CATSDMRGLAGGTDTQYF. The CDR3 bases are TGTGCCACCAGTGATATGAGGGGACTAGCGGGAGGCACAGATACGCAGTATTTT.

This clonotype was seen only a few times. This chain uses TRBV20-1 with TRBJ2-7; D gene unclear. V shed 0 bases and J shed 2 bases, with 8 bases lying between them. CDR3 size: 13 residues. Germline CDR1 reads DFQATT; CDR2 reads SNEGSKA (reference sequence). The DNA for the CDR3 is TGCAGTGCTAGAGATTTCCGGACCTACGAGCAGTACTTC. Protein: CSARDFRTYEQYF.

The sample holds a few counts of this clonotype. The chain is built from TRBV7-2 and TRBJ2-7; D unresolved. Germline assignment: CDR1 SGHTA and CDR2 FQGNSA. The V and J ends lost 5 bases and 3 bases respectively, with 8 bases between them. There are 12 residues in the CDR3. CDR3 coding DNA: TGTGCCAGCAGCCCCACGTTCTACGAGCAGTACTTC. This codes for CASSPTFYEQYF.

This clonotype was seen ten or more times. This chain uses TRBV20-1 with TRBJ2-7; 7 bases align to TRBD2. The trim removed 2 bases at V and 2 bases at J, leaving 6 bases unmatched. The germline V gene encodes CDR1 DFQATT and CDR2 SNEGSKA (reference sequence). CDR3 length: 14 amino acids. CDR3 sequence reads: CSARSLAAAYEQYF. CDR3 nucleotides: TGCAGTGCTAGATCTCTAGCGGCTGCCTACGAGCAGTACTTC.

The chain uses TRBV30 and TRBJ2-7, with 11 bases fitting TRBD2. CDR1 is GTSNPN and CDR2 is SVGIG in the germline V gene (reference sequence). This CDR3 region has 15 residues. J was trimmed by 4 bases and V by 1 base; bases with no gene match: 6. The CDR3 DNA reads as TGTGCCTGGAGTGCGCCGGGACTAGCGGTTTACGAGCAGTACTTC. This translates into CAWSAPGLAVYEQYF.

This clonotype was detected once. V and J are TRBV5-3 and TRBJ2-2; D gene ambiguous. TRBV5-3 is placed among ORFs of uncertain function. Trimming took 4 bases from V and 3 from J, leaving 10 bases between them. The CDR3 spans 14 residues. The CDR3 DNA is TGTGCCAGAAGCCGTCGGCCCGACACCGGGGAGCTGTTTTTT. Translated, it gives CARSRRPDTGELFF.

This sequence joins TRBV7-2 and TRBJ2-3; 8 bases are shared with TRBD2. The CDR3 extends over 14 amino acids. Germline V gene lookup returns CDR1 SGHTA and CDR2 FQGNSA. V shed 6 bases and J 11 bases; nucleotides not matched to a gene: 13. The DNA for the CDR3 is TGTGCCAGCAGGGGGGCGGGGAGCGGGAGTGTGCAGTATTTT. Residues: CASRGAGSGSVQYF.

The chain combines TRBV7-2 with TRBJ2-3, with D unresolved. This CDR3 region has 13 residues. Germline V lookup: CDR1 SGHTA, CDR2 FQGNSA. Trimming left V 5 bases short and J 2 bases short, with 8 bases between. CDR3 protein: CASSRRNTDTQYF. CDR3 nucleotides: TGTGCCAGCAGCCGCAGAAACACAGATACGCAGTATTTT.

The chain carries TRBV5-1 and TRBJ2-1, with a possible D match to TRBD1 (6 bases). Deletions cut 4 bases from V and 6 bases from J, with 14 bases between. Germline V gene data show CDR1 as SGHRS and CDR2 as YFSETQ. The CDR3 consists of 14 residues. In DNA, the CDR3 is TGCGCCAGCAGCGGGGGCGACAGAACCAATGAGCAGTTCTTC. Its protein is CASSGGDRTNEQFF.

This clonotype was observed a handful of times. The genes are TRBV7-9 and TRBJ2-5; perhaps D is TRBD1 or TRBD2 (5 bases each). CDR3 length: 14 amino acids. From germline, CDR1 is SEHNR and CDR2 FQNEAQ (reference sequence). V shed 5 bases and J shed 1 base, with 11 bases lying between them. The CDR3 reads CASSPRGFQETQYF. CDR3 coding DNA: TGTGCCAGCAGCCCGAGGGGCTTCCAAGAGACCCAGTACTTC.

The rearrangement uses TRBV18 and TRBJ2-7; D not certain. The germline V gene has CDR1 KGHSH and CDR2 LQKENI. This CDR3 spans 13 amino acids. Trimming cost V 1 base and J 10 bases, with 14 bases left between them. The CDR3 reads CASSPRVESPQYF. In DNA form, the CDR3 reads TGTGCCAGCTCACCACGGGTAGAGTCCCCCCAGTACTTC.

The genes are TRBV4-3 and TRBJ1-1; no clear D gene. CDR3 length equals 15 residues. Germline-derived CDR1 and CDR2 are LGHNA and YSLEER. V lost 1 base and J lost 1, with 10 bases in between. The CDR3 is CASSQGSRRNTEAFF. CDR3 sequence (DNA): TGCGCCAGCAGCCAAGGATCGAGGAGGAACACTGAAGCTTTCTTT.

This clonotype showed up just a few times. V gene TRBV5-6 combines with J gene TRBJ1-4, with D hard to call. CDR1 and CDR2 from the germline V gene are SGHDT and YYEEEE. V lost 1 base to trimming and J lost 0 bases, with 10 bases between them. This CDR3 has 16 amino acids. The CDR3 DNA sequence: TGTGCCAGCAGCTTGAGGCAGACTGCAACTAATGAAAAACTGTTTTTT. The encoded protein is CASSLRQTATNEKLFF.

A few counts support this clonotype. The CDR3 DNA reads TGTGCCAGCAGCTTAAAGGGCGGCTGGAAAGAGACCCAGTACTTC. This translates into CASSLKGGWKETQYF. This chain connects TRBV7-9 to TRBJ2-5; D remains ambiguous. V lost 2 bases, J lost 3 bases, and 13 bases lay in between. Germline loops: CDR1 SEHNR, CDR2 FQNEAQ (reference sequence). The CDR3 is 15 residues long.